The entry below describes one T cell receptor beta chain. No cognate antigen has been identified for it. Base quality data are lacking; no much larger clone is found one base away. V was cut back by 4 bases and J by 5 bases, leaving a gap of 14 bases between them. The CDR3 runs 14 residues from the cysteine to the phenylalanine. The DNA shown is the 42-base CDR3, in frame from base 1. CDR1 and CDR2 (WSHSY, SAAADI) derive from the germline V gene. The data derive from a study of preoperative IRX-2 immunotherapy in early breast cancer (dated by TCRdb to the late 2010s). The method behind the library was the immunoSEQ multiplex PCR assay. As stored in TCRdb, this immuneACCESS dataset retains in-frame rearrangements with V and J assigned. A fraction of the clones does not appear; measured against another copy, unresolved V genes explain less than half of the discrepancy, and the remainder lacks a known reason. For this sample there are under 30,000 clones; 70% to 90% appear just once. Over 25% of the sample rests with the top ten.

The treatment or condition label here, explained by the study, means: preoperative locoregional IRX-2 cytokine immunotherapy. The samples were obtained from a phase Ib study that tested preoperative, locoregional IRX-2 cytokine immunotherapy designed to prime immune responses. Before surgery, IRX-2 was given to the donors, who were patients with early-stage breast cancer. The receptor was isolated from a human donor with breast cancer. Sample: tumor tissue, taken after IRX-2 immunotherapy. The chain joins TRBV10-2 to TRBJ1-2; matching of 6 bases hints at TRBD1 as the D gene. The DNA sequence is as follows: TGCGCCAGCAGTGGAGCGGGGACACTATATGGCTACACCTTC. This sequence encodes CASSGAGTLYGYTF.